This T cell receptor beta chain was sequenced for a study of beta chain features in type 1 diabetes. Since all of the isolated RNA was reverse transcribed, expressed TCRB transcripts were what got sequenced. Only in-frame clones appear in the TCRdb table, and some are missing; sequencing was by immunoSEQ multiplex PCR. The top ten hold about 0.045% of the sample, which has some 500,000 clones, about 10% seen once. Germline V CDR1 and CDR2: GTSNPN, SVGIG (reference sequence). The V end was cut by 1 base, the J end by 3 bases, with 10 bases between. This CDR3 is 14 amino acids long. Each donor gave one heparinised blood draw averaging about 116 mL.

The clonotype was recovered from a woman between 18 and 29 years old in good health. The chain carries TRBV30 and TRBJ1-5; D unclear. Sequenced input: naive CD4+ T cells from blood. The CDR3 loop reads CAWSEVHFNQPQHF. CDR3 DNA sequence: TGTGCCTGGAGTGAAGTACACTTCAATCAGCCCCAGCATTTT.